This TCR beta chain came from a study of regulatory and conventional T cells in RAG deficiency. Comments on this clone: Its specificity is unknown.

Overall study findings and caveats: These Omenn syndrome Treg sorts may hold peripherally activated cells instead. Compared with controls, unique Treg TCR beta sequences dropped around 100-fold in Omenn syndrome and CID/AS. Patient subsets had shorter CDR3s; Omenn Treg-Tconv overlap exceeded 85%.

Blood CD4+ CD25-high CD127-low regulatory T cells supplied the genomic DNA template. Assay used: immunoSEQ multiplex PCR; TCRdb lists only in-frame clones, some missing. The sample has about 19,000 clones; 87% are singletons. Germline CDR1 reads GTSNPN; CDR2 reads SVGIG (reference sequence). The CDR3 extends over 15 amino acids. The ends lost 5 bases at V and 4 bases at J; junction bases unmatched: 8. The same sample was also studied in work on regulatory T cells. This second study notes: The PCR used 52 TRBV and 13 TRBJ primers. Patient repertoires had restricted TRB V-J pairs and skewed V and J usage, most in Tregs.

This sequence joins TRBV30 and TRBJ1-4; 9 bases align to TRBD1. The sequenced sample was Tregs sorted from blood. The sequence came from a human donor in good health. CDR3 coding DNA: TGTGCCTGGTCTTGGAGGACAGGGGTTAATGAAAAACTGTTTTTT. Protein sequence: CAWSWRTGVNEKLFF.